The clone carrying this TCR beta chain was seen more than once but under ten times. Its antigen remains unidentified. The germline gives CDR1 DFQATT, CDR2 SNEGSKA (reference sequence). The V and J ends lost 0 bases and 7 bases respectively, with 13 bases between them. The CDR3 loop spans 14 amino acids. MiXCR was run by TCRdb on the RT-PCR reads, yielding one entry per CDR3 protein. The sample holds more than 600,000 distinct CDR3 sequences, less than 20% seen once. The data were taken from a study of response to subunit inactivated influenza vaccine. Study-wide points: Authors suggested each seasonal flu vaccination may recruit only limited numbers of new T cells.

The chain links TRBV20-1 to TRBJ1-5; a weak D match, TRBD1 (6 bases). The clonotype was recovered from a man aged 50 to 60 who received an inactivated influenza vaccine. Sequencing used PBMCs from blood, obtained less than 6 days after vaccination. CDR3 coding DNA: TGCAGTGCTAGAGATATCGGGGGCGCGCAGCCCCAGCATTTT. This encodes CSARDIGGAQPQHF.